This entry lists 17 T cell receptor beta chains sequenced from one sample in a study of cytomegalovirus exposure and HLA in healthy donors (TCRdb year 2017). The method behind the library was the immunoSEQ multiplex PCR assay. The multiplex PCR relied on a mix of 60 forward primers for TCR Vbeta segments and 13 reverse primers for TCR Jbeta segments. Drawn from immuneACCESS, this table holds only the in-frame rearrangements with V and J called that TCRdb kept. Clones are partly lost; checked studies trace under half to an unresolved V gene and leave the rest unexplained. The sample table lists 100,000 or so clones, about two thirds of them with a count of one. Over 5% of the sample is taken by the ten largest. The source material was PBMCs. The source is a woman in her twenties or thirties in good health and CMV-seropositive.

The chain carries TRBV2 and TRBJ2-7; a weak D match, TRBD1 (6 bases). The V and J ends lost 7 bases and 3 bases respectively, with 10 bases between them. From germline, CDR1 is SNHLY and CDR2 FYNNEI. This CDR3 is 12 amino acids long. CDR3 protein: CASTRTDYEQYF. DNA for the CDR3: TGTGCCAGCACCCGGACAGACTACGAGCAGTACTTC.

The V and J genes are TRBV7-9 and TRBJ2-5, with 8 positions matching TRBD2. This CDR3 is 14 amino acids long. CDR1 is SEHNR, CDR2 FQNEAQ, per germline (reference sequence). Unmatched junction bases numbered 6, after V lost 5 bases and J lost 4 bases. The CDR3 loop reads CASSPGGGRETQYF. As DNA, the CDR3 is TGTGCCAGCAGCCCGGGGGGGGGTAGAGAGACCCAGTACTTC. Variable domain in full (rest from reference TRBV7-9 and TRBJ2-5): DTGVSQNPRHKITKRGQNVTFRCDPISEHNRLYWYRQTLGQGPEFLTYFQNEAQLEKSRLLSDRFSAERPKGSFSTLEIQRTEQGDSAMYLCASSPGGGRETQYFGPGTRLLVL.

The chain links TRBV7-9 to TRBJ2-2, with D unclear. The CDR3 has 12 residues. The germline V and J ends were trimmed by 5 bases and 5 bases, with 6 bases remaining between them. Germline CDR1 is SEHNR and CDR2 is FQNEAQ (reference sequence). The CDR3 DNA sequence: TGTGCCAGCAGCCTTACTACCGGGGAGCTGTTTTTT. This codes for CASSLTTGELFF.

V is TRBV29-1 and J is TRBJ2-7; 8 bases are shared with TRBD2. The CDR3 is 14 amino acids. The junction had 9 bases not matched to a gene; V was cut back by 1 base and J by 7 bases. Germline CDR1 and CDR2: SQVTM and ANQGSEA. For the CDR3, the DNA is TGCAGCGTTGAAGTAGTGCGGGGGGCCGGGGAGCAGTACTTC. Residues: CSVEVVRGAGEQYF.

In its sample, this clone was seen a few times. The J gene is TRBJ1-1, the V gene TRBV6-1, with D tentatively TRBD1 (6 bases). The CDR3 is 15 amino acids. Trimming removed 1 base from V and 1 base from J, with 10 bases in between. Germline loops: CDR1 MNHNS, CDR2 SASEGT. DNA for the CDR3: TGTGCCAGCAGTGAAGGACAGGAACCGAACACTGAAGCTTTCTTT. It yields the protein CASSEGQEPNTEAFF.

The chain combines TRBV19 with TRBJ1-5, with D perhaps matching TRBD1 (6 bases). Looked up from germline, CDR1 is LNHDA and CDR2 is SQIVND (reference sequence). The CDR3 has 14 residues. Trimming removed 2 bases from V and 6 bases from J, with 11 bases in between. This chain's CDR3 is CASSITGSSQPQHF. CDR3 nucleotides: TGTGCCAGTAGTATAACAGGGTCGAGTCAGCCCCAGCATTTT.

This sequence joins TRBV7-9 and TRBJ1-5, with 9 bases matching TRBD1. The CDR3 contains 17 residues. Germline V CDR1 and CDR2: SEHNR, FQNEAQ (reference sequence). With 1 base clipped from V and 5 bases from J, the junction kept 9 bases outside the gene matches. The CDR3 nucleotides read TGTGCCAGCAGCTTAGGGTCTGGGACAGGGCGTGATCAGCCCCAGCATTTT. The encoded protein is CASSLGSGTGRDQPQHF.

This clone occurred a few times. The chain recombines TRBV7-7 with TRBJ2-5, with D hard to call. Germline CDR1 SSHAT, CDR2 FNYEAQ (reference sequence). The CDR3 sequence is 15 residues long. The V end lost 0 bases, the J end lost 2 bases, and 10 bases lay between the germline ends. For the CDR3, the DNA is TGTGCCAGCAGCTTAGCGGCTTCAAGACAAGAGACCCAGTACTTC. This encodes CASSLAASRQETQYF.

The chain uses TRBV6-1 and TRBJ2-3; D possibly corresponds to TRBD2 (5 bases). CDR1 is MNHNS and CDR2 is SASEGT in the germline V gene. This CDR3 has 15 amino acids. The ends were cut back, 6 bases at V and 1 base at J, with 14 bases in the middle. The chain's CDR3 is CASSALVAGTDTQYF. The CDR3 bases are TGTGCCAGCAGCGCACTAGTAGCTGGCACAGATACGCAGTATTTT.

The CDR3 loop is CASSYGGSSGYTF. CDR3 in DNA: TGTGCCAGCAGTTACGGGGGGTCTAGTGGCTACACCTTC. The chain recombines TRBV6-5 with TRBJ1-2; a weak D match, TRBD1 (5 bases). Germline V CDR1 and CDR2: MNHEY, SVGAGI. V lost 2 bases and J lost 7, with 11 bases in between. The CDR3 consists of 13 residues.

The chain uses TRBV25-1 and TRBJ1-2; possible D gene TRBD1, 6 bases. Germline values: CDR1 MGHDK, CDR2 SYGVNS. Between the trimmed V and J ends, which lost 2 bases and 7 bases, there was a span of 11 bases. This CDR3 contains 13 residues. In DNA form, the CDR3 reads TGTGCCAGCAGTGAAATACAGGGCTCTGGCTACACCTTC. Its translation is CASSEIQGSGYTF.

V gene TRBV19 combines with J gene TRBJ2-7; D remains ambiguous. Germline CDR1 reads LNHDA; CDR2 reads SQIVND (reference sequence). This CDR3 spans 14 amino acids. Between the trimmed V and J ends, which lost 5 bases and 6 bases, there was a span of 17 bases. The CDR3 DNA sequence: TGTGCCAGTAGTGAGCAGGCCCATCAGGCCGAGCAGTACTTC. Protein sequence: CASSEQAHQAEQYF.

This clone has a handful of counts. The V gene is TRBV12-5, the J gene TRBJ2-1; 8 positions match TRBD1. V trimming: 0 bases; J trimming: 3 bases; junction bases outside the gene matches: 10. The germline CDR1 and CDR2 sequences are LGHNT and FRNRAP. The CDR3 spans 18 residues. CDR3 protein: CASGLVRDGTGFYNEQFF. CDR3 nucleotides: TGTGCTAGTGGTTTGGTACGAGATGGGACAGGTTTCTACAATGAGCAGTTCTTC.

The chain links TRBV4-1 to TRBJ2-1; 8 positions match TRBD2. The CDR3 has 17 residues. Germline lookup yields CDR1 MGHRA and CDR2 YSYEKL. The trim removed 1 base at V and 3 bases at J, leaving 8 bases unmatched. Here the CDR3 reads CASSQGSAGGVYNEQFF. The CDR3 region has the DNA TGCGCCAGCAGCCAAGGGTCGGCGGGGGGCGTCTACAATGAGCAGTTCTTC.

This clone turned up a few times. The V gene is TRBV7-2, the J gene TRBJ2-1; 10 bases match TRBD2. The CDR3 covers 16 residues. CDR1 is SGHTA, CDR2 FQGNSA, per germline. Germline trimming cut 8 bases from V and 5 bases from J; bases unmatched to any gene: 12. CDR3: CASRVKAGGRHNEQFF. The CDR3 nucleotides read TGTGCCAGCCGGGTAAAAGCGGGGGGGCGACACAATGAGCAGTTCTTC.

The V and J genes are TRBV18 and TRBJ2-3, with D possibly being TRBD2 (5 bases). The V end was cut by 1 base, the J end by 4 bases, with 18 bases between. Germline CDR1 and CDR2: KGHSH and LQKENI. CDR3 size: 17 residues. Here the CDR3 reads CASSPRAGLPFADTQYF. DNA for the CDR3: TGTGCCAGCTCACCACGGGCAGGACTCCCTTTTGCAGATACGCAGTATTTT.

The chain uses TRBV4-3 and TRBJ2-4; D is possibly TRBD2 (7 bases). The CDR3 runs 20 residues. The germline CDR1 and CDR2 sequences are LGHNA and YSLEER. Trimming stripped 4 bases from V and 0 bases from J, with 25 bases between. This CDR3 reads CASSRGGLTGGTLAKNIQYF. CDR3 bases: TGCGCCAGCAGCCGGGGAGGGCTAACGGGGGGCACACTAGCCAAAAACATTCAGTACTTC.